A single sample is the source of the 24 T cell receptor beta chains below, sequenced in a study of T-cell memory formation after mild COVID-19. TCRdb reprocessed the 5' RACE reads with MiXCR, giving one entry per CDR3 protein. The data contain 30,000 to 50,000 distinct CDR3 sequences, 6.1% of them singletons. Material: PBMCs or a T cell subset sorted from them (not recorded which). These receptors were obtained from an adult who had mild COVID-19 (a few samples of this study predate the infection). Cell type and time point are not known.

This clonotype showed up many times. This sequence joins TRBV7-9 and TRBJ2-3; 13 bases are a match to TRBD2. Germline V gene data show CDR1 as SEHNR and CDR2 as FQNEAQ (reference sequence). V dropped 1 base and J dropped 3; count of bases not matched to a gene: 4. This CDR3 spans 17 amino acids. The CDR3 region is CASSLGLAGGRTDTQYF. The CDR3, as DNA: TGTGCCAGCAGCTTAGGACTAGCGGGAGGAAGGACAGATACGCAGTATTTT.

The genes are TRBV5-1 and TRBJ2-1; TRBD2 agrees at 12 bases. Per the germline V gene, CDR1 is SGHRS and CDR2 is YFSETQ. The CDR3 is 15 residues long. The junction had 2 bases not matched to a gene; V was cut back by 0 bases and J by 7 bases. The CDR3 nucleotides read TGCGCCAGCAGCTTGGCAGGACTAGCGGGGAATGAGCAGTTCTTC. Its translation: CASSLAGLAGNEQFF.

V and J are TRBV12-3 or TRBV12-4 and TRBJ1-5; 9 nucleotides match TRBD1. Trimming cost V 4 bases and J 0 bases; bases outside gene matches: 1. The CDR3 has 15 amino acids. CDR3 nucleotides: TGTGCCAGCAGTTGGGGACAGGGTAGCAATCAGCCCCAGCATTTT. Its translation: CASSWGQGSNQPQHF.

This clonotype showed up many times. The chain links TRBV12-3 or TRBV12-4 to TRBJ1-1, with D tentatively TRBD1 (5 bases). Deletions cut 5 bases from V and 1 base from J, with 8 bases between. This CDR3 is 13 amino acids long. The CDR3 bases are TGTGCCAGCAGTCAGGGCGGGAACACTGAAGCTTTCTTT. It translates to CASSQGGNTEAFF.

This clonotype was observed a few times. The rearrangement uses TRBV2 and TRBJ1-5; D might be TRBD1 (5 bases). Trimming stripped 8 bases from V and 3 bases from J, with 14 bases between. Germline values: CDR1 SNHLY, CDR2 FYNNEI. The CDR3 is made up of 14 amino acids. This chain's CDR3 is CASSQDSPNQPQHF. CDR3 DNA sequence: TGTGCCAGCTCCCAAGACAGTCCCAATCAGCCCCAGCATTTT.

This clonotype was counted many times. The rearrangement uses TRBV24-1 and TRBJ2-2; 8 bases fit TRBD2. J gave up 6 bases and V 3 bases, and 8 bases lay outside the gene matches. The CDR3 sequence is 16 residues long. Germline loops: CDR1 KGHDR, CDR2 SFDVKD. The CDR3 reads CATSDPGLVKSGELFF. CDR3 DNA sequence: TGTGCCACCAGTGATCCGGGACTAGTTAAGTCCGGGGAGCTGTTTTTT.

This chain uses TRBV12-3 or TRBV12-4 with TRBJ2-7, with 7 bases matching TRBD2. V dropped 6 bases and J dropped 0; count of bases not matched to a gene: 8. The CDR3 extends over 15 amino acids. The CDR3 DNA is TGTGCCAGCAGCCCATACCGGGAGGTCTCCTACGAGCAGTACTTC. Amino acid sequence: CASSPYREVSYEQYF.

The chain carries TRBV6-5 and TRBJ2-5; 7 bases are a match to TRBD1. This CDR3 spans 13 amino acids. V was clipped by 6 bases and J by 0 bases; unmatched bases: 1. In germline, CDR1 is MNHEY, CDR2 SVGAGI. The CDR3 spells CASRQGYQETQYF. In DNA form, the CDR3 reads TGTGCCAGCAGACAGGGGTACCAAGAGACCCAGTACTTC.

This clonotype was recorded once. V and J are TRBV2 and TRBJ2-7; no firm D call. Germline assignment: CDR1 SNHLY and CDR2 FYNNEI. There are 13 residues in the CDR3. Deletions cut 5 bases from V and 9 bases from J, with 17 bases between. The CDR3 nucleotides are TGTGCCAGCAGTAGGCGAAGGATACATGCGCAGTACTTC. This sequence encodes CASSRRRIHAQYF.

This clonotype has only a few counts. V usage is TRBV20-1 and J usage is TRBJ2-7, with a tentative D call TRBD2 (6 bases). V shed 6 bases and J shed 4 bases, with 19 bases lying between them. Germline V gene data show CDR1 as DFQATT and CDR2 as SNEGSKA (reference sequence). CDR3 length equals 14 residues. CDR3: CSANGGKGPYEQYF. As DNA, the CDR3 is TGCAGTGCCAATGGAGGGAAGGGGCCTTACGAGCAGTACTTC.

By share, this clonotype ranks as medium-sized. V is TRBV5-1 and J is TRBJ2-5; D is unclear. The germline V gene encodes CDR1 SGHRS and CDR2 YFSETQ. The ends were cut back, 0 bases at V and 5 bases at J, with 8 bases in the middle. The CDR3 is made up of 13 amino acids. CDR3: CASSLGNRETQYF. The CDR3 bases are TGCGCCAGCAGCTTGGGGAATAGGGAGACCCAGTACTTC.

Many counts were recorded for this clonotype. V and J are TRBV10-3 and TRBJ1-1, with 7 bases identical to TRBD1. With 10 bases clipped from V and 5 bases from J, the junction kept 7 bases outside the gene matches. Germline V gene lookup returns CDR1 ENHRY and CDR2 SYGVKD. The CDR3 is 12 residues long. The CDR3: CATQGVDTEAFF. CDR3 nucleotides: TGTGCCACCCAGGGGGTTGATACTGAAGCTTTCTTT.

The chain joins TRBV5-5 to TRBJ2-2, with D possibly TRBD1 on 6 matching bases. This CDR3 spans 16 amino acids. Germline V CDR1 and CDR2: SGHKS, YYEKEE (reference sequence). With 2 bases removed from V and 2 bases from J, the gap between germline ends came to 13 bases. The CDR3 DNA sequence: TGTGCCAGCAGCTTAGTGGGACAAATCAACACCGGGGAGCTGTTTTTT. Translated: CASSLVGQINTGELFF.

This clonotype was counted between two and nine times. The CDR3 sequence is CASSLQAGQAVETQYF. The CDR3 bases are TGCGCCAGCAGCCTTCAAGCGGGACAGGCCGTAGAGACCCAGTACTTC. The V gene is TRBV4-1, the J gene TRBJ2-5; D perhaps matches TRBD1 (8 bases). Trimming took 4 bases from V and 4 from J, leaving 19 bases between them. Per germline, CDR1 MGHRA and CDR2 YSYEKL. The length of the CDR3 is 16 residues.

This clonotype was counted many times. The rearrangement joins TRBV7-2 to TRBJ2-7; TRBD2 agrees at 13 bases. The V and J ends lost 10 bases and 2 bases, in that order; junction bases with no gene match: 11. The germline V gene has CDR1 SGHTA and CDR2 FQGNSA. The CDR3 spans 16 residues. CDR3 in DNA: TGTGCCACCAAAAAAGGACTAGCGGGAGTAGCCTACGAGCAGTACTTC. It yields the protein CATKKGLAGVAYEQYF.

This clonotype was seen repeatedly, ten times or more. This chain joins TRBV29-1 and TRBJ2-7; TRBD1 aligns across 12 bases. V dropped 4 bases and J dropped 3; count of bases not matched to a gene: 16. Per the germline V gene, CDR1 is SQVTM and CDR2 is ANQGSEA. The CDR3 has 18 amino acids. As DNA, the CDR3 is TGCAGCGTTGTAGCTTGGGGACAGGGGGCGAAAGGACTCTACGAGCAGTACTTC. Translated, it gives CSVVAWGQGAKGLYEQYF.

This clonotype was seen repeatedly, ten times or more. The chain has TRBV2 and TRBJ1-6, with a weak D call TRBD1 (5 bases). This CDR3 has 14 amino acids. Trimming cost V 6 bases and J 4 bases, with 10 bases left between them. Germline V gene sequence: CDR1 SNHLY, CDR2 FYNNEI. The CDR3 DNA is TGTGCCAGCAGCGGGGACTTTTATAATTCACCCCTCCACTTT. Translation gives CASSGDFYNSPLHF.

The sample holds a few counts of this clonotype. This chain links TRBV25-1 with TRBJ2-7, with D perhaps TRBD2 (5 bases). V was clipped by 7 bases and J by 2 bases, with 15 bases between them. The CDR3 spans 14 residues. Looked up from germline, CDR1 is MGHDK and CDR2 is SYGVNS. The CDR3 loop is CASTKAGKPYEQYF. The CDR3 DNA reads TGTGCCAGCACCAAGGCGGGTAAACCCTACGAGCAGTACTTC.

In this sample, this clonotype turned up a few times. The V and J genes are TRBV6-2 or TRBV6-3 and TRBJ1-1, with a weak D call TRBD1 (5 bases). This CDR3 spans 15 amino acids. The V gene lost 6 bases and the J gene lost 1 base, with 15 bases spanning the gap. CDR1 MNHEY and CDR2 SVGEGT come from the germline V gene. The CDR3, as DNA: TGTGCCAGCAGCAAAGTGGGACGGACGAACACTGAAGCTTTCTTT. As protein: CASSKVGRTNTEAFF.

This clonotype was observed at least ten times. Relative to the germline gene, one junction end is altered; a read error may explain this. This chain uses TRBV7-3 with TRBJ2-1; D perhaps matches TRBD1 (5 bases). The CDR3 loop spans 15 amino acids. CDR1 is SGHTA, CDR2 FQGTGA, per germline. This CDR3 reads CASSHTGNSYDEQFF. CDR3 bases: TGTGCCAGCAGCCATACAGGTAACTCCTACGATGAGCAGTTCTTC.

This clonotype has only a few counts. The chain combines TRBV9 with TRBJ1-3; the D is unclear. The CDR3 extends over 11 amino acids. CDR1 and CDR2 (germline): SGDLS, YYNGEE. V was pared by 2 bases and J by 8 bases, with 5 bases between. The chain's CDR3 is CASSVEDTIYF. The CDR3 DNA reads TGTGCCAGCAGCGTGGAGGACACCATATATTTT. Full variable domain (rest looked up from reference TRBV9 and TRBJ1-3): DSGVTQTPKHLITATGQRVTLRCSPRSGDLSVYWYQQSLDQGLQFLIQYYNGEERAKGNILERFSAQQFPDLHSELNLSSLELGDSALYFCASSVEDTIYFGEGSWLTVV.

The sample holds many counts of this clonotype. This chain links TRBV27 with TRBJ2-5; possibly TRBD2 for D (5 bases). CDR3 length equals 13 residues. Germline-derived CDR1 and CDR2 are MNHEY and SMNVEV (reference sequence). The V and J ends lost 7 bases and 1 base respectively, with 10 bases between them. Here the CDR3 reads CASKPAGQETQYF. The CDR3 DNA is TGTGCCAGCAAACCTGCGGGCCAAGAGACCCAGTACTTC.

This clonotype was observed at least ten times. The V gene is TRBV10-3, the J gene TRBJ2-5, with D possibly TRBD2 on 5 matching bases. The CDR3 contains 13 residues. Germline V gives CDR1 ENHRY, CDR2 SYGVKD. Between the trimmed V and J ends, which lost 4 bases and 2 bases, there was a span of 8 bases. CDR3 nucleotides: TGTGCCATCAGTGCGAGGGAACAAGAGACCCAGTACTTC. Amino acids: CAISAREQETQYF.

The chain links TRBV7-6 to TRBJ1-6; possibly TRBD1 for D (5 bases). This CDR3 has 17 amino acids. CDR1 is SGHVS, CDR2 FNYEAQ, per germline. Trimming pared 4 bases from V and 9 bases from J, leaving 22 bases between. CDR3 loop: CASSSSSITGLGSPLHF. The CDR3 DNA reads as TGTGCCAGCAGCTCGTCATCCATAACGGGACTGGGTTCACCCCTCCACTTT.